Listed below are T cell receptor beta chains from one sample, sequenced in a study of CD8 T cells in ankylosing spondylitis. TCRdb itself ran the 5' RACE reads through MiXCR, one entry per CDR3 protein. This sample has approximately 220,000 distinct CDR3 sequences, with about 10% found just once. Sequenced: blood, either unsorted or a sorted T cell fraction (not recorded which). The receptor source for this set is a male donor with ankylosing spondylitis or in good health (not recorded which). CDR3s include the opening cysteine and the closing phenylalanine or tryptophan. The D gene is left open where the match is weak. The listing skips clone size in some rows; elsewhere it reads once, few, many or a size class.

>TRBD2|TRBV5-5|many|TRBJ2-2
TGTGCCAGCGGCGGGAGTTTGAACACCGGGGAGCTGTTTTTT
CASGGSLNTGELFF
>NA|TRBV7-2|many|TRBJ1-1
TGTGCCAGCAGCTTAGTGCCAGGAGTGACTGAAGCTTTCTTT
CASSLVPGVTEAFF
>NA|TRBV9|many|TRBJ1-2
TGTGCCAGCAGCACCACCTGGGACCGGGGCTACACCTTC
CASSTTWDRGYTF
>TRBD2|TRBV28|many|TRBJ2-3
TGTGCCAGCAGTAATTCAGCGGGGGCTCCGTCGGGTACGCAGTATTTT
CASSNSAGAPSGTQYF
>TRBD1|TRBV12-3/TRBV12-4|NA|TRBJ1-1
TGTGCCAGCAGTTGGCGGGACAGGAACACTGAAGCTTTCTTT
CASSWRDRNTEAFF
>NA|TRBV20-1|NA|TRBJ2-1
TGCAGTGCTCAGAGCTCCTACAATGAGCAGTTCTTC
CSAQSSYNEQFF
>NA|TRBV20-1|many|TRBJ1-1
TGCAGTGCGGAAGACGGACGGGCGAACACTGAAGCTTTCTTT
CSAEDGRANTEAFF
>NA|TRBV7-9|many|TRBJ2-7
TGTGCCAGCAGCTTATATAGACAGGACGGCTCCTACGAGCAGTACTTC
CASSLYRQDGSYEQYF
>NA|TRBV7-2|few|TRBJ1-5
TGTGCCAGCAGCCTGGGATCTTATAGCAATCAGCCCCAGCATTTT
CASSLGSYSNQPQHF
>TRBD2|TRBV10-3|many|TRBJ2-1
TGTGCCATCAGTGAGTCTGGACGGGGGGCCTACAATGAGCAGTTCTTC
CAISESGRGAYNEQFF
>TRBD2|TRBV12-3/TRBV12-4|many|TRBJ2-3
TGTGCCAGCAGTTCCCCCCTAGCGGGGGCCTCAGATACGCAGTATTTT
CASSSPLAGASDTQYF
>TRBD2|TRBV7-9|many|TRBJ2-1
TGTGCCAGCAGCTCCCTGCCTAGCGGGAATGAGCAGTTCTTC
CASSSLPSGNEQFF
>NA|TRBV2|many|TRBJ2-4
TGTGCCACTCAGGAGGGGGCCAAAAACATTCAGTACTTC
CATQEGAKNIQYF
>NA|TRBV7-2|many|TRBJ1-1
TGTGCCAGCAGCTCGGTAGGTTGGGGAACTGAAGCTTTCTTT
CASSSVGWGTEAFF
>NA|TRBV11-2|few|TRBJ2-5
TGTGCCAGCAGCTCGGGGACAAGCGGGGCGGGCCAAGAGACCCAGTACTTC
CASSSGTSGAGQETQYF
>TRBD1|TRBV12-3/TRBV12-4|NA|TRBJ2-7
TGTGCCAGCAGCCCGCTCGGACAGGACACCTACGAGCAGTACTTC
CASSPLGQDTYEQYF
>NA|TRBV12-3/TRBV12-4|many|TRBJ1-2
TGTGCCAGCAAACCCTTTCGGGAGGGCTACACCTTC
CASKPFREGYTF
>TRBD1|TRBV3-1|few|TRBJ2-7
TGTGCCAGCAGCCCTCCGGGACAGGGGAGTGGTGAGCAGTACTTC
CASSPPGQGSGEQYF
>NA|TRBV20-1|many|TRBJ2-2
TGCAGTGCTAGACCCCCTTCGATTGGCGGGGAGCTGTTTTTT
CSARPPSIGGELFF
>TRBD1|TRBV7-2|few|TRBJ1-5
TGTGCCAGCAGCTCGGGACAGCCAAATCAGCCCCAGCATTTT
CASSSGQPNQPQHF
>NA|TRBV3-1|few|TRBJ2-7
TGTGCCAGCAGCCAAAACTGGGCCGAGCAGTACTTC
CASSQNWAEQYF
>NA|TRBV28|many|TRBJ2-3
TGTGCCAGCGCTTCAAGCACAGATACGCAGTATTTT
CASASSTDTQYF
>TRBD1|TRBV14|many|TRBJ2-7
TGTGCCAGCAGCCAAGATCCAAGGGGGCCGGGCGGCGAGCAGTACTTC
CASSQDPRGPGGEQYF
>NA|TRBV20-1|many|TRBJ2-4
TGCAGTGCTAATACAGGGTTAGCCAAAAACATTCAGTACTTC
CSANTGLAKNIQYF
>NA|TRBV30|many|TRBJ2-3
TGTGCCTGCCCGACAGGACCCGATACGCAGTATTTT
CACPTGPDTQYF
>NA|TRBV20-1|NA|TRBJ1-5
TGCAGTGCTAGCAATACGGGGGAGGGCAATCAGCCCCAGCATTTT
CSASNTGEGNQPQHF
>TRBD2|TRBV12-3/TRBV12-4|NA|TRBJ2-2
TGTGCCAGCGGGGCAGCGGGGGGGGGTTTGAGGGAGCTGTTTTTT
CASGAAGGGLRELFF
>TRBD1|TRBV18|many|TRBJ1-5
TGTGCCAGCAGAGGGGGCGCGGGCAATCAGCCCCAGCATTTT
CASRGGAGNQPQHF
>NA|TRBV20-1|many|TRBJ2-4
TGCAGTGCCAGGACAGTAACTATAGCCAAAAACATTCAGTACTTC
CSARTVTIAKNIQYF
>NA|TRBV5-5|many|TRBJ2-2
TGTGCCAGCAGTCTAACAGCAAACGCGAACACCGGGGAGCTGTTTTTT
CASSLTANANTGELFF
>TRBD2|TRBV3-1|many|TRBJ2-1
TGTGCCAGCAGCCAAGCAGTAGTAGGGACTATCCCCTACAATGAGCAGTTCTTC
CASSQAVVGTIPYNEQFF
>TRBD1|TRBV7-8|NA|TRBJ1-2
TGTGCCAGCAGCTTCGAATCCGGACAGGGCGCGTTGAGCTATGGCTACACCTTC
CASSFESGQGALSYGYTF
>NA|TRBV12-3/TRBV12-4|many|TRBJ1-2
TGTGCCAGCAGTTTACAGGGTTCGATCGATGGCTACACCTTC
CASSLQGSIDGYTF
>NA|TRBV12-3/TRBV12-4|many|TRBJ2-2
TGTGCCAGCAGTTTTCAAGGGTACACCGGGGAGCTGTTTTTT
CASSFQGYTGELFF
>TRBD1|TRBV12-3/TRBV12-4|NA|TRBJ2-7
TGTGCCAGCAGTTGGGACAGGGCCCACGAGCAGTACTTC
CASSWDRAHEQYF
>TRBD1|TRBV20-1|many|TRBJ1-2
TGCACTCCGGGACAGGGGGCATCTGGCTACACCTTC
CTPGQGASGYTF
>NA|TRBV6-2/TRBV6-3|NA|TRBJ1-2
TGTGCCAGCACCCCGACAGGAAACTATGGCTACACCTTC
CASTPTGNYGYTF
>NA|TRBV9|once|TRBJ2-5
TGTGCCAGCAGCGTAGGCCCGCGCCTAGGAGGAGACACCCAGTACTTC
CASSVGPRLGGDTQYF
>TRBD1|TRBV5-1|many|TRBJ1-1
TGCGCCAGCAGCTTCACCGGGACAGGGGGCGCGGAAGCTTTCTTT
CASSFTGTGGAEAFF
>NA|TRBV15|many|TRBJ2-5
TGTGCCACCAGCAGAGATCGGACAGAAGAGACCCAGTACTTC
CATSRDRTEETQYF
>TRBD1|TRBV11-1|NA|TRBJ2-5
TGTGCCAGCAGCCACAGGGGGATCCAAGAGACCCAGTACTTC
CASSHRGIQETQYF
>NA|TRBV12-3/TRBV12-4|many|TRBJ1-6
TGTGCCAGCAGTTTAGAGGACAGCTATTCACCCCTCCACTTT
CASSLEDSYSPLHF
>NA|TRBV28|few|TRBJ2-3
TGTGCCAGCAGTGACCCCTCGGGGGCCTCCACAGATACGCAGTATTTT
CASSDPSGASTDTQYF
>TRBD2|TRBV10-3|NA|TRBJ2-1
TGTGCCATCAGTGAGAGAGAGGCTAGCGGACACAATGAGCAGTTCTTC
CAISEREASGHNEQFF
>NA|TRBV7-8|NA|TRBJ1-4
TGTGCCAGCAGAGGGGCGGAGTACGAAAAACTGTTTTTT
CASRGAEYEKLFF
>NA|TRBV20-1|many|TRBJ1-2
TGCAGTGCTAGTCGGGGAGAGGGCTACACCTTC
CSASRGEGYTF
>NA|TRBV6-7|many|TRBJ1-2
TGTGCCAGCAGTCTGCCTGGGTTGTATGGCTACACCTTC
CASSLPGLYGYTF
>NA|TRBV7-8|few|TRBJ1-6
TGTGCCAGCAGCTTAGTTTCCAGGGACTATAATTCACCCCTCCACTTT
CASSLVSRDYNSPLHF
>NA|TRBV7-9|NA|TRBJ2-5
TGTGCCAGCAGCTTGGCAGGGATGATAGACGAGACCCAGTACTTC
CASSLAGMIDETQYF
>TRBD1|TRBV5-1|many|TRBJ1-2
TGCGCCAGCAGCTTGACAGGGGGAAGCTATGGCTACACCTTC
CASSLTGGSYGYTF
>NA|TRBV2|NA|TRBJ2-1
TGTGCCAGCATGAGTCACAATGAGCAGTTCTTC
CASMSHNEQFF
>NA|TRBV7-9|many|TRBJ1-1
TGTGCCAGCAGCCTCTACGGGGCTGAAGCTTTCTTT
CASSLYGAEAFF
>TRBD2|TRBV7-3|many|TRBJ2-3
TGTGCCAGCAGCTTAAGCGGGAGACCCAACACAGATACGCAGTATTTT
CASSLSGRPNTDTQYF
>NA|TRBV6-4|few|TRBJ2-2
TGTGCCAGCAGTGACTCAGACACGAACACCGGGGAGCTGTTTTTT
CASSDSDTNTGELFF
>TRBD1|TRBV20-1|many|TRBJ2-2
TGCAGTGCTACACCGACAGGGGCCGGGGAGCTGTTTTTT
CSATPTGAGELFF
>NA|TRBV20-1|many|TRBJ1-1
TGCAGTGCTAGGCTGGGATCGAACACTGAAGCTTTCTTT
CSARLGSNTEAFF
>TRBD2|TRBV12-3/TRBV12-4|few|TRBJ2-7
TGTGCCAGCAGTTTAGGGGTGGGAGGGAACGAGCAGTACTTC
CASSLGVGGNEQYF
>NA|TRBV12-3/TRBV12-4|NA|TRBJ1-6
TGTGCCAGCAGTGTAGGCGTTTGGGATTCACCCCTCCACTTT
CASSVGVWDSPLHF
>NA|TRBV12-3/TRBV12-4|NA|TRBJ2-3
TGTGCCAGCAGTCCCCGGGGGGCTAGCACAGATACGCAGTATTTT
CASSPRGASTDTQYF
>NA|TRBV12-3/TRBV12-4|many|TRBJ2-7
TGTGCCAGCAGTTTAGGGGGCAGCTCCTACGAGCAGTACTTC
CASSLGGSSYEQYF